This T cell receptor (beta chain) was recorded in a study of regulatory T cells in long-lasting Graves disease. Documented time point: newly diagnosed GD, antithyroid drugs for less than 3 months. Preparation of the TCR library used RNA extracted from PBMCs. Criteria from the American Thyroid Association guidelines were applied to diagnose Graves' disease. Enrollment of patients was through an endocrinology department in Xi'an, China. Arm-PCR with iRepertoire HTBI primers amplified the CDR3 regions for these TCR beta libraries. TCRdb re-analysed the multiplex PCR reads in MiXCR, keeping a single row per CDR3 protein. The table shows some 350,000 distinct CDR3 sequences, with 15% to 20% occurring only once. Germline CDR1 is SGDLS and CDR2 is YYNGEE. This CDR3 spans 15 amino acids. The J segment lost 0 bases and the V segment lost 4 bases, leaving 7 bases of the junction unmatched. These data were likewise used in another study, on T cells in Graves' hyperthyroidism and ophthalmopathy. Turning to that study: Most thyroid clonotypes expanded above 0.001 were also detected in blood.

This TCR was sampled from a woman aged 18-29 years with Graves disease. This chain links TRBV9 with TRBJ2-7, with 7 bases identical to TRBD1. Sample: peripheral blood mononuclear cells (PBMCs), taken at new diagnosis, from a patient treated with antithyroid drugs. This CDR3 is CASSPGDSRSYEQYF. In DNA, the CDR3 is TGTGCCAGCAGCCCCGGGGACAGCCGCTCCTACGAGCAGTACTTC.